This paragraph reports one TCR beta chain. This entry comes from a study of blood T cell repertoires in COVID-19. V was shortened by 5 bases and J by 4 bases, with 9 bases between the two germline ends. CDR3 length: 12 residues. CDR1 is SEHNR and CDR2 is FQNEAQ in the germline V gene (reference sequence). The table came from immunoSEQ multiplex PCR; TCRdb's copy has only in-frame clones and leaves some out. This sample has more than 200,000 clones, with 84% found just once. This clonotype originated in a man between 60 and 75 years old who had recovered from COVID-19. The J gene is TRBJ2-7, the V gene TRBV7-9; D is undetermined. What was sequenced was PBMCs or T cells enriched from blood (not recorded which). The CDR3 DNA sequence: TGTGCCAGCAGCCCACTACCTTACGAGCAGTACTTC. It encodes CASSPLPYEQYF.